The 25 T cell receptor beta chains below come from one sample, sequenced in a study of blood T cell repertoires in COVID-19 (TCRdb year 2020). The receptor library was made with the immunoSEQ multiplex PCR assay. TCRdb obtained this table from immuneACCESS and retained in-frame rearrangements with V and J assigned. These tables miss some clones; where compared with another copy, unresolved V genes account for less than half of the shortfall, and the remainder is unexplained. Here the sample has some 120,000 clones; approximately 80% occur a single time. The top ten clonotypes cover about 25% of the sample. Sequencing was performed on peripheral blood. These receptors were collected from a human donor in a cohort sampled during active COVID-19.

The chain employs TRBV15 and TRBJ2-4, with 7 bases that match TRBD2. Losses at the gene ends were 1 base for V and 6 bases for J; bases not matched to a gene: 6. CDR3 length: 15 amino acids. Germline V gene lookup returns CDR1 LNHNV and CDR2 YYDKDF (reference sequence). The CDR3: CATSRAAGLGNIQYF. In DNA, the CDR3 is TGTGCCACCAGCAGAGCAGCGGGGTTGGGAAACATTCAGTACTTC.

This sequence joins TRBV24-1 and TRBJ1-4, with TRBD1 matching 8 bases. CDR1 KGHDR and CDR2 SFDVKD come from the germline V gene. Trimming took 6 bases from V and 3 from J; bases not matched to a gene: 11. The CDR3 loop spans 17 amino acids. This CDR3 reads CATSPGGATLANEKLFF. In DNA, the CDR3 is TGTGCCACCAGTCCAGGGGGCGCCACCCTAGCTAATGAAAAACTGTTTTTT.

This clone was seen only once. This rearrangement joins TRBV7-3 to TRBJ2-2; TRBD2 is a possible D gene (6 bases). V dropped 4 bases and J dropped 5 bases, with 8 bases sitting between them. From germline, CDR1 is SGHTA and CDR2 FQGTGA. The CDR3 consists of 13 residues. The CDR3 DNA reads as TGTGCCAGCAGCTACCTAGCGACCGGGGAGCTGTTTTTT. Its translation is CASSYLATGELFF.

V is TRBV29-1 and J is TRBJ1-2, with D perhaps TRBD1 (6 bases). The V gene lost 2 bases and the J gene lost 2 bases, with 9 bases spanning the gap. CDR1 SQVTM and CDR2 ANQGSEA come from the germline V gene. There are 13 residues in the CDR3. The CDR3 DNA is TGCAGCGTTGAATCAGGGGCCAACTATGGCTACACCTTC. This gives the protein CSVESGANYGYTF. The entire variable domain, with the rest obtained from reference TRBV29-1 and TRBJ1-2, is as follows: SAVISQKPSRDICQRGTSLTIQCQVDSQVTMMFWYRQQPGQSLTLIATANQGSEATYESGFVIDKFPISRPNLTFSTLTVSNMSPEDSSIYLCSVESGANYGYTFGSGTRLTVV.

The V and J genes are TRBV6-5 and TRBJ1-2; 11 positions match TRBD1. The CDR3 is made up of 14 amino acids. Germline trimming cut 6 bases from V and 4 bases from J; bases unmatched to any gene: 4. Germline CDR1 MNHEY, CDR2 SVGAGI. Here the CDR3 DNA reads TGTGCCAGCAGCTGGGACAGGGGGGGCTATGGCTACACCTTC. Translation gives CASSWDRGGYGYTF.

A word on this clone: Within the sample, other DNA sequences also encode this same CDR3. This sequence joins TRBV28 and TRBJ2-7; TRBD2 matches at 10 bases. With V trimmed by 2 bases and J by 8 bases, 12 bases remained unmatched. CDR3 length: 16 residues. Per the germline V gene, CDR1 is MDHEN and CDR2 is SYDVKM. CDR3 protein: CASSLKRTSGFYKQYF. CDR3 nucleotides: TGTGCCAGCAGTTTAAAAAGGACTAGCGGATTTTATAAGCAGTACTTC.

The V and J genes are TRBV29-1 and TRBJ1-2, with 8 nucleotides matching TRBD1. With 7 bases clipped from V and 2 bases from J, the junction kept 3 bases outside the gene matches. The CDR3 is 12 amino acids. The germline CDR1 and CDR2 sequences are SQVTM and ANQGSEA. The CDR3 loop is CSATGGNYGYTF. As DNA, the CDR3 is TGCAGCGCTACAGGGGGGAACTATGGCTACACCTTC.

This clone occurred many times. CDR3 in DNA: TGTGCCAGCGGGCGCGTCCGCTCTGGAAACACCATATATTTT. It specifies CASGRVRSGNTIYF. The chain carries TRBV2 and TRBJ1-3; D gene ambiguous. CDR3 length: 14 residues. Germline CDR1 reads SNHLY; CDR2 reads FYNNEI. V gave up 8 bases and J gave up 0 bases, with 11 bases separating them.

In DNA form, the CDR3 reads TGCGCCAGCAGCGGGCAGCGGGAGGGCCTATACAATGAGCAGTTCTTC. Its protein product is CASSGQREGLYNEQFF. This chain joins TRBV5-1 and TRBJ2-1, with 10 bases lining up with TRBD2. Germline-derived CDR1 and CDR2 are SGHRS and YFSETQ. J was trimmed by 4 bases and V by 4 bases; bases with no gene match: 8. The CDR3 runs to 16 residues.

The chain uses TRBV3-1 (or the pseudogene TRBV3-2) and TRBJ2-5, with D perhaps matching TRBD1 (5 bases). Deletions cut 2 bases from V and 5 bases from J, with 9 bases between. Germline V gene sequence: CDR1 LGHDT, CDR2 YNNKEL (reference sequence). The CDR3 extends over 13 amino acids. CDR3 in DNA: TGTGCCAGCAGCCAAAATCCAGGGGAGACCCAGTACTTC. Its translation: CASSQNPGETQYF.

J is TRBJ2-7 and V is TRBV7-3; 8 nucleotides agree with TRBD2. The length of the CDR3 is 15 residues. CDR1 and CDR2 (germline): SGHTA, FQGTGA. Germline trimming cut 1 base from V and 2 bases from J; bases unmatched to any gene: 4. CDR3 DNA: TGTGCCAGCAGCTTAAGGCGGGGGGCCCCCTACGAGCAGTACTTC. Translated: CASSLRRGAPYEQYF.

Comment on this clone: The junction and the germline gene differ at one end; a read error may be behind it. The rearrangement links TRBV12-3 or TRBV12-4 to TRBJ2-7, with D possibly TRBD1 on 5 matching bases. This CDR3 has 11 amino acids. DNA of the CDR3: TGTGCCAGCAGTTTGTCGGGCAGGGCCCACTTC. This codes for CASSLSGRAHF.

This clone was recorded only once. The gene calls are TRBV5-1 and TRBJ2-1; 10 bases are shared with TRBD1. J was trimmed by 9 bases and V by 0 bases; bases with no gene match: 15. The CDR3 covers 18 residues. Germline CDR1 and CDR2: SGHRS and YFSETQ. In DNA, the CDR3 is TGCGCCAGCAGCTTGGACCCGGGACAGGGGATATTGGGCCGTGAGCAGTTCTTC. Its protein product is CASSLDPGQGILGREQFF.

V gene TRBV4-3 combines with J gene TRBJ1-4; 7 nucleotides align to TRBD1. This CDR3 contains 18 residues. The V and J ends lost 0 bases and 5 bases, in that order; junction bases with no gene match: 12. Germline CDR1 and CDR2: LGHNA and YSLEER. CDR3 sequence: CASSQEIPRGTVNEKLFF. CDR3 DNA sequence: TGCGCCAGCAGCCAAGAGATCCCCAGGGGGACAGTAAATGAAAAACTGTTTTTT.

The chain combines TRBV7-9 with TRBJ1-2, with a tentative D call TRBD1 (5 bases). The CDR3 extends over 17 amino acids. Trimming left V 1 base short and J 4 bases short, with 19 bases between. The germline V gene encodes CDR1 SEHNR and CDR2 FQNEAQ (reference sequence). In DNA, the CDR3 is TGTGCCAGCAGCTTAGTCCCATGGGCCAGGGCCATCTATGGCTACACCTTC. It codes for CASSLVPWARAIYGYTF.

This clone occurred a few times. The CDR3 DNA reads as TGTGCCAGCAGTTACGGGTTCGCGGGGGCAAGTGAGCAGTTCTTC. It is translated as CASSYGFAGASEQFF. The chain has TRBV6-2 or TRBV6-3 and TRBJ2-1; TRBD2 might be the D (7 bases). Germline V gene lookup returns CDR1 MNHEY and CDR2 SVGEGT. The V gene lost 2 bases and the J gene lost 9 bases, with 17 bases spanning the gap. This CDR3 has 15 residues.

The chain uses TRBV9 and TRBJ1-3; weak D call: TRBD1 (5 bases). V lost 0 bases to trimming and J lost 0 bases, with 10 bases between them. Germline CDR1 and CDR2: SGDLS and YYNGEE. This CDR3 is built from 16 residues. Written as DNA, the CDR3 is TGTGCCAGCAGCGTAGGCTATGGGGCCTCTGGAAACACCATATATTTT. Residues: CASSVGYGASGNTIYF.

This clone showed up just a few times. The CDR3 reads CATSDGGVHEQYF. The CDR3 coding sequence is TGTGCCACCAGTGACGGGGGAGTCCACGAGCAGTACTTC. V and J are TRBV24-1 and TRBJ2-7; a weak D match, TRBD2 (6 bases). The CDR3 covers 13 residues. V was trimmed by 4 bases and J by 5 bases, leaving 11 bases between them. Germline V lookup: CDR1 KGHDR, CDR2 SFDVKD.

The V call is TRBV28, the J call TRBJ2-2; TRBD2 is a possible D gene (5 bases). CDR1 is MDHEN and CDR2 is SYDVKM in the germline V gene. This CDR3 spans 15 amino acids. Trimming took 2 bases from V and 4 from J, leaving 11 bases between them. CDR3 nucleotides: TGTGCCAGCAGTTTAGGCGGGTTGTCCACCGGGGAGCTGTTTTTT. Encoded protein: CASSLGGLSTGELFF.

This clone was picked up one time. This sequence joins TRBV5-5 and TRBJ2-4; no reliable D call. V lost 4 bases and J lost 1, with 9 bases in between. From germline, CDR1 is SGHKS and CDR2 YYEKEE (reference sequence). The CDR3 is 14 amino acids. As DNA, the CDR3 is TGTGCCAGCAGCCCGGGTTATGCCAAAAACATTCAGTACTTC. This translates into CASSPGYAKNIQYF.

In its sample, this clone was seen a few times. The chain joins TRBV6-5 to TRBJ2-7, with 7 bases aligning to TRBD2. CDR1 MNHEY and CDR2 SVGAGI come from the germline V gene. V was clipped by 8 bases and J by 0 bases; unmatched bases: 7. This CDR3 has 14 amino acids. The CDR3 nucleotides are TGTGCCAGCGCCTCGCGGGGGATCTCCTACGAGCAGTACTTC. Translating gives CASASRGISYEQYF.

This clone was counted a few times. V is TRBV28 and J is TRBJ2-5; TRBD1 agrees at 11 bases. After removal of 6 bases from V and 4 bases from J, the junction contained 10 bases not matched to a gene. CDR1 and CDR2 (germline): MDHEN, SYDVKM. The CDR3 is 16 amino acids. The CDR3 protein is CASSGQGAAQRETQYF. CDR3 sequence (DNA): TGTGCCAGCAGCGGACAGGGGGCAGCACAGAGAGAGACCCAGTACTTC.

This clone was found once. The chain couples TRBV5-1 to TRBJ2-3; D may be TRBD2 (5 bases). Trimming removed 5 bases at V and 6 bases at J, with 16 bases between. CDR3 length: 14 amino acids. CDR1 SGHRS and CDR2 YFSETQ come from the germline V gene. In nucleotides, the CDR3 is TGCGCCAGCAGTCCGGCGGGCAGATCGGATACGCAGTATTTT. This gives the protein CASSPAGRSDTQYF.

This chain connects TRBV4-1 to TRBJ1-5; the match to TRBD1 covers 8 bases. The CDR3 is made up of 17 amino acids. From germline, CDR1 is MGHRA and CDR2 YSYEKL. V trimming: 1 base; J trimming: 2 bases; junction bases outside the gene matches: 7. The CDR3 sequence: CASSQGTGMGGNQPQHF. CDR3 DNA: TGCGCCAGCAGCCAAGGGACAGGGATGGGAGGCAATCAGCCCCAGCATTTT.

V gene TRBV20-1 combines with J gene TRBJ1-1, with D possibly TRBD1 on 5 matching bases. The length of the CDR3 is 11 residues. Trimming removed 3 bases from V and 7 bases from J, with 9 bases in between. Germline CDR1 and CDR2: DFQATT and SNEGSKA (reference sequence). Written as DNA, the CDR3 is TGCAGTGCTAGGTGGGGCTTTGAAGCTTTCTTT. Translated: CSARWGFEAFF.